These T cell receptor beta chains were read from a single sample in a study of shared clonotypes between healthy human individuals. The method was immunoSEQ multiplex PCR; TCRdb's version includes in-frame clones alone and lacks a portion of them. The table lists about 1.4 million clones, roughly 95% of them singletons. Sequencing was carried out using naive CD4+ T cells sorted from blood. These receptors all stem from a man between 25 and 39 years old in good health. CDR3s include the opening cysteine and the closing phenylalanine or tryptophan. D genes are given only for firm matches. Only some rows state a clone size, as once, few, many or a class for expanded clones.

>once|TRBJ2-3|TRBV9|TRBD2
CASSVGAGAGDTQYF
TGTGCCAGCAGCGTAGGAGCGGGAGCAGGAGATACGCAGTATTTT
>-|TRBJ1-1|TRBV4-1|-
CASSQDPTGQAFF
TGCGCCAGCAGCCAAGATCCCACGGGCCAAGCTTTCTTT
>once|TRBJ1-5|TRBV19|TRBD1
CASSIRGRGSNQPQHF
TGTGCCAGTAGTATCCGGGGCAGGGGGAGCAATCAGCCCCAGCATTTT
>-|TRBJ1-1|TRBV25-1|-
CASSDYRANTEAFF
TGTGCCAGCAGTGATTACAGGGCGAACACTGAAGCTTTCTTT
>-|TRBJ2-3|TRBV19|TRBD1
CASSGQGTSLTDTQYF
TGTGCCAGTAGTGGACAGGGGACGAGCCTCACAGATACGCAGTATTTT
>-|TRBJ2-7|TRBV4-2|TRBD1
CASSRDRAYEQYF
TGTGCCAGCAGCCGGGACAGGGCATACGAGCAGTACTTC
>-|TRBJ1-5|TRBV28|-
CASKLGGNQPQHF
TGTGCCAGCAAACTGGGGGGGAATCAGCCCCAGCATTTT
>-|TRBJ2-5|TRBV29-1|-
CSVRSGQETQYF
TGCAGCGTTCGCTCGGGCCAAGAGACCCAGTACTTC
>few|TRBJ1-1|TRBV5-4|-
CASSLVGLGSVGAFF
TGTGCCAGCAGCTTGGTGGGGTTGGGATCTGTAGGAGCTTTCTTT
>once|TRBJ2-3|TRBV29-1|TRBD2
CSVAGGSDTQYF
TGCAGCGTTGCGGGAGGCAGTGATACGCAGTATTTT
>-|TRBJ1-1|TRBV6-6|TRBD1
CASSYPGQGHTEAFF
TGTGCCAGCAGTTACCCGGGACAGGGTCACACTGAAGCTTTCTTT
>once|TRBJ2-7|TRBV5-1|TRBD2
CASSLGTSGSSYEQYF
TGCGCCAGCAGCTTAGGGACTAGCGGAAGCTCCTACGAGCAGTACTTC
>-|TRBJ2-5|TRBV25-1|-
CASSKDTRAQETQYF
TGTGCCAGCAGTAAAGATACACGAGCGCAAGAGACCCAGTACTTC
>-|TRBJ2-5|TRBV29-1|-
CSVERLVIDGTQYF
TGCAGCGTCGAAAGACTAGTGATAGATGGGACCCAGTACTTC
>-|TRBJ2-7|TRBV2|TRBD2
CASIGLAGDREQYF
TGTGCCAGCATCGGGTTGGCGGGAGATCGCGAGCAGTACTTC
>-|TRBJ2-1|TRBV11-2|TRBD2
CASSLGLAAYNEQFF
TGTGCCAGCAGCTTGGGCCTAGCGGCCTACAATGAGCAGTTCTTC
>-|TRBJ1-1|TRBV30|-
CAWSAFTEAFF
TGTGCCTGGAGTGCCTTCACTGAAGCTTTCTTT
>-|TRBJ2-3|TRBV6-1|-
CASRSRGYTDTQYF
TGTGCCAGCAGGTCTCGGGGTTACACAGATACGCAGTATTTT
>-|TRBJ1-1|TRBV7-9|TRBD1
CASSLDTGAEAFF
TGTGCCAGCAGCTTAGATACAGGGGCTGAAGCTTTCTTT
>-|TRBJ1-2|TRBV30|TRBD1
CAWRGQGGNYGYTF
TGTGCCTGGAGAGGACAGGGGGGTAACTATGGCTACACCTTC
>once|TRBJ2-5|TRBV7-8|TRBD1
CASSTVQGGETQYF
TGTGCCAGCAGCACCGTACAGGGGGGAGAGACCCAGTACTTC
>-|TRBJ1-2|TRBV29-1|TRBD1
CSVEKGAGGYTF
TGCAGCGTTGAAAAGGGGGCCGGAGGCTACACCTTC
>-|TRBJ1-1|TRBV5-1|-
CASSQDGTEAFF
TGCGCCAGCAGCCAAGACGGGACAGAAGCTTTCTTT
>-|TRBJ2-1|TRBV6-5|-
CASSYGPYNEQFF
TGTGCCAGCAGTTACGGGCCATACAATGAGCAGTTCTTC
>-|TRBJ2-7|TRBV28|TRBD1
CASSLGQAPGEQYF
TGTGCCAGCAGTTTAGGACAGGCTCCGGGAGAGCAGTACTTC
>-|TRBJ2-2|TRBV9|-
CASSVTGTTNTGELFF
TGTGCCAGCAGCGTCACCGGGACCACAAACACCGGGGAGCTGTTTTTT
>-|TRBJ2-3|TRBV5-5|TRBD2
CASSLGLAGGPVTDTQYF
TGTGCCAGCAGCTTGGGGCTAGCGGGAGGGCCGGTCACAGATACGCAGTATTTT
>-|TRBJ2-4|TRBV7-9|TRBD1
CASSSWTGLAKNIQYF
TGTGCCAGCAGCTCTTGGACAGGGCTGGCCAAAAACATTCAGTACTTC
>-|TRBJ2-3|TRBV6-5|-
CASGVDTQYF
TGTGCCAGCGGTGTAGATACGCAGTATTTT
>-|TRBJ1-5|TRBV10-1|-
CASSDPNQPQHF
TGCGCCAGCAGTGACCCTAATCAGCCCCAGCATTTT
>-|TRBJ2-3|TRBV19|-
CASSAPGGPDTQYF
TGTGCCAGTAGTGCTCCCGGGGGCCCAGATACGCAGTATTTT
>-|TRBJ2-4|TRBV4-3|-
CASSQDRLAKNIQYF
TGCGCCAGCAGCCAAGACCGGTTAGCCAAAAACATTCAGTACTTC
>-|TRBJ1-1|TRBV6-1|-
CASRKDNLNTEAFF
TGTGCCAGCAGAAAGGACAATTTGAACACTGAAGCTTTCTTT
>-|TRBJ1-2|TRBV10-3|-
CAISGGRGNDYGYTF
TGTGCCATTAGCGGTGGCAGGGGCAATGACTATGGCTACACCTTC
>-|TRBJ2-1|TRBV7-9|-
CASSWVKREQFF
TGTGCCAGCAGCTGGGTCAAACGTGAGCAGTTCTTC
>-|TRBJ2-5|TRBV5-1|TRBD1
CASRSTGSLGTQYF
TGCGCCAGCAGGTCGACAGGGTCCTTAGGGACCCAGTACTTC
>-|TRBJ2-6|TRBV2|TRBD1
CASRDRGSSSGANVLTF
TGTGCCAGCAGGGACAGGGGTTCTAGCTCTGGGGCCAACGTCCTGACTTTC
>once|TRBJ2-3|TRBV7-3|TRBD2
CASSLGLAGVTDTQYF
TGTGCCAGCAGCTTAGGACTAGCGGGAGTAACAGATACGCAGTATTTT
>once|TRBJ2-2|TRBV5-1|-
CASSTLPNTGELFF
TGCGCCAGCAGTACCTTACCGAACACCGGGGAGCTGTTTTTT
>-|TRBJ2-7|TRBV2|-
CASSDPGSLASYEQYF
TGTGCCAGCAGTGACCCCGGGTCGCTGGCCTCCTACGAGCAGTACTTC
>-|TRBJ2-3|TRBV4-1|-
CASSPPGDQDTQYF
TGCGCCAGCAGCCCTCCGGGAGATCAAGATACGCAGTATTTT